The next 20 T cell receptor beta chains were all read from a single sample in a study of Ad26.COV2.S vaccination and SARS-CoV-2 variants. The data were produced by immunoSEQ multiplex PCR, yet TCRdb's version contains in-frame clones alone and is incomplete. The sample holds around 170,000 clones; roughly 87% are singletons and the top ten take less than 6%. The input for sequencing was peripheral blood, taken after recovery from COVID-19. These receptors were obtained from a human donor who had recovered from COVID-19.

This clone has a handful of counts. The V gene is TRBV5-1, the J gene TRBJ2-5, with 7 positions matching TRBD1. V lost 5 bases and J lost 0; bases outside the gene matches: 7. CDR1 and CDR2 (germline): SGHRS, YFSETQ. The CDR3 length is 15 residues. The CDR3: CASSLQGQNQETQYF. CDR3 sequence (DNA): TGCGCCAGCAGTCTTCAGGGACAGAACCAAGAGACCCAGTACTTC.

The chain employs TRBV7-9 and TRBJ1-3; D uncertain. Germline V gene lookup returns CDR1 SEHNR and CDR2 FQNEAQ (reference sequence). The CDR3 contains 15 residues. Trimming cost V 2 bases and J 2 bases, with 10 bases left between them. The CDR3: CASSLLDIPGNTIYF. The CDR3 DNA sequence: TGTGCCAGCAGCTTACTCGACATACCTGGAAACACCATATATTTT.

This clone was seen more than once but under ten times. The chain employs TRBV6-2 or TRBV6-3 and TRBJ1-5; D unclear. V was shortened by 3 bases and J by 7 bases, with 13 bases between the two germline ends. The CDR3 is made up of 14 amino acids. Germline CDR1 is MNHEY and CDR2 is SVGEGT. The CDR3 sequence: CASSYMGSKQPQHF. The CDR3, as DNA: TGTGCCAGCAGTTATATGGGGAGTAAGCAGCCCCAGCATTTT.

This clone has a handful of counts. The chain couples TRBV27 to TRBJ1-3; D gene ambiguous. The CDR3 covers 14 residues. Germline V gives CDR1 MNHEY, CDR2 SMNVEV (reference sequence). Deletions cut 0 bases from V and 8 bases from J, with 11 bases between. CDR3 bases: TGTGCCAGCAGTTTATCGGCAGAAGCAGACACCATATATTTT. It is translated as CASSLSAEADTIYF.

This chain joins TRBV30 and TRBJ2-6, with D uncertain. Trimming cost V 1 base and J 0 bases, with 13 bases left between them. From germline, CDR1 is GTSNPN and CDR2 SVGIG (reference sequence). The CDR3 loop spans 17 amino acids. CDR3 loop: CAWSGSGRFSGANVLTF. Written as DNA, the CDR3 is TGTGCCTGGAGTGGTTCCGGACGGTTCTCTGGGGCCAACGTCCTGACTTTC.

The chain uses TRBV5-6 and TRBJ2-2; D uncertain. The CDR3 has 12 residues. The V end lost 4 bases, the J end lost 5 bases, and 6 bases lay between the germline ends. CDR1 SGHDT and CDR2 YYEEEE come from the germline V gene. For the CDR3, the DNA is TGTGCCAGCAGCACCGGGACCGGGGAGCTGTTTTTT. Its translation: CASSTGTGELFF.

The gene calls are TRBV7-8 and TRBJ2-5; D possibly corresponds to TRBD2 (6 bases). Germline assignment: CDR1 SGHVS and CDR2 FQNEAQ. Between the trimmed V and J ends, which lost 3 bases and 1 base, there was a span of 9 bases. This CDR3 spans 14 amino acids. In DNA, the CDR3 is TGTGCCAGCAGCTTTCCGGGACTCCAAGAGACCCAGTACTTC. Its translation is CASSFPGLQETQYF.

The chain combines TRBV18 with TRBJ2-7, with unresolved D. V was trimmed by 5 bases and J by 7 bases, leaving 9 bases between them. The V gene's germline CDR1 is KGHSH and CDR2 LQKENI. This CDR3 comprises 11 residues. CDR3 sequence (DNA): TGTGCCAGCTCAGAGTCCCGTGAGCAGTACTTC. Translation: CASSESREQYF.

This chain connects TRBV28 to TRBJ1-5; possibly TRBD1 for D (5 bases). V lost 5 bases to trimming and J lost 4 bases, with 9 bases between them. Per the germline V gene, CDR1 is MDHEN and CDR2 is SYDVKM. CDR3 length: 13 amino acids. The CDR3 loop is CASSQGLNQPQHF. Here the CDR3 DNA reads TGTGCCAGCAGTCAGGGTCTGAATCAGCCCCAGCATTTT.

The V call is TRBV9, the J call TRBJ2-2; TRBD2 matches at 11 bases. J was trimmed by 5 bases and V by 5 bases; bases with no gene match: 8. The V gene's germline CDR1 is SGDLS and CDR2 YYNGEE. This CDR3 has 16 residues. CDR3 nucleotides: TGTGCCAGCAGTCCTTCTAGCGGGGGGCTGACCGGGGAGCTGTTTTTT. Its protein is CASSPSSGGLTGELFF.

The V gene is TRBV7-3, the J gene TRBJ2-2; tentative D call: TRBD1 (5 bases). Per germline, CDR1 SGHTA and CDR2 FQGTGA. Trimming cost V 2 bases and J 6 bases, with 7 bases left between them. The CDR3 totals 13 residues. The CDR3 DNA reads TGTGCCAGCAGCTTATGGGGCGCCGGGGAGCTGTTTTTT. As protein: CASSLWGAGELFF.

The chain links TRBV6-4 to TRBJ2-3, with TRBD2 matching over 10 bases. V was pared by 3 bases and J by 7 bases, with 1 base of the junction left unmatched. The CDR3 length is 13 residues. Germline CDR1 and CDR2: MRHNA and SNTAGT. For the CDR3, the DNA is TGTGCCAGCAGTGAACTAGCGGGGCATACGCAGTATTTT. Protein product: CASSELAGHTQYF.

This clone has a single count. The chain carries TRBV6-5 and TRBJ1-1; D uncertain. Germline V gene lookup returns CDR1 MNHEY and CDR2 SVGAGI. This CDR3 comprises 13 residues. Trimming pared 6 bases from V and 0 bases from J, leaving 8 bases between. The CDR3 DNA reads TGTGCCAGCAGCCTTCATGTGAACACTGAAGCTTTCTTT. Residues: CASSLHVNTEAFF.

This chain joins TRBV30 and TRBJ2-3; a weak D match, TRBD2 (6 bases). The CDR3 is 14 residues long. Germline loops: CDR1 GTSNPN, CDR2 SVGIG (reference sequence). Trimming cost V 1 base and J 5 bases, with 13 bases left between them. The CDR3 bases are TGTGCCTGGAGTGGGGGGGTATCCGGAGATACGCAGTATTTT. Translated: CAWSGGVSGDTQYF.

This chain connects TRBV27 to TRBJ1-1; D is ambiguous. Trimming removed 5 bases at V and 0 bases at J, with 10 bases between. Germline CDR1 reads MNHEY; CDR2 reads SMNVEV (reference sequence). The CDR3 has 14 amino acids. DNA of the CDR3: TGTGCCAGCAGTATGGGGAATCTGAACACTGAAGCTTTCTTT. Encoded protein: CASSMGNLNTEAFF.

The chain links TRBV12-3 or TRBV12-4 to TRBJ2-1, with D perhaps matching TRBD1 (6 bases). The CDR3 has 12 amino acids. Trimming cost V 6 bases and J 7 bases, with 10 bases left between them. CDR3 sequence: CASRGAANEQFF. The CDR3, as DNA: TGTGCCAGCAGGGGGGCAGCAAATGAGCAGTTCTTC.

This clone was detected once. For the CDR3, the DNA is TGTGCCAGCAATTTCGAATCAAACACCATATATTTT. Residues: CASNFESNTIYF. The V call is TRBV2, the J call TRBJ1-3, with D uncertain. Germline values: CDR1 SNHLY, CDR2 FYNNEI. CDR3 length: 12 residues. Trimming removed 7 bases at V and 6 bases at J, with 10 bases between. Full variable domain (remainder filled in from reference TRBV2 and TRBJ1-3): EPEVTQTPSHQVTQMGQEVILRCVPISNHLYFYWYRQILGQKVEFLVSFYNNEISEKSEIFDDQFSVERPDGSNFTLKIRSTKLEDSAMYFCASNFESNTIYFGEGSWLTVV.

This chain joins TRBV5-1 and TRBJ1-4; D uncertain. V was cut by 5 bases and J by 5 bases, with 10 bases left in between. CDR1 and CDR2 from the germline V gene are SGHRS and YFSETQ. CDR3 length equals 13 residues. The CDR3 nucleotides are TGCGCCAGCAGAAACACCGGAAATGAAAAACTGTTTTTT. Translation gives CASRNTGNEKLFF. Using reference TRBV5-1 and TRBJ1-4 for the parts outside the CDR3, the full variable domain is KAGVTQTPRYLIKTRGQQVTLSCSPISGHRSVSWYQQTPGQGLQFLFEYFSETQRNKGNFPGRFSGRQFSNSRSEMNVSTLELGDSALYLCASRNTGNEKLFFGSGTQLSVL.

The rearrangement joins TRBV5-1 to TRBJ2-5, with D hard to call. The CDR3 is made up of 14 amino acids. Trimming pared 0 bases from V and 5 bases from J, leaving 11 bases between. The germline CDR1 and CDR2 sequences are SGHRS and YFSETQ. The CDR3 sequence is CASSLVGSGETQYF. Written as DNA, the CDR3 is TGCGCCAGCAGCTTGGTAGGATCCGGGGAGACCCAGTACTTC.

This chain uses TRBV7-3 with TRBJ1-2; D gene uncertain. The CDR3 runs to 12 residues. The V and J ends lost 11 bases and 7 bases respectively, with 17 bases between them. In germline, CDR1 is SGHTA, CDR2 FQGTGA. CDR3 protein: CALHLINPGYTF. As DNA, the CDR3 is TGTGCCTTACACCTTATAAATCCTGGCTACACCTTC.